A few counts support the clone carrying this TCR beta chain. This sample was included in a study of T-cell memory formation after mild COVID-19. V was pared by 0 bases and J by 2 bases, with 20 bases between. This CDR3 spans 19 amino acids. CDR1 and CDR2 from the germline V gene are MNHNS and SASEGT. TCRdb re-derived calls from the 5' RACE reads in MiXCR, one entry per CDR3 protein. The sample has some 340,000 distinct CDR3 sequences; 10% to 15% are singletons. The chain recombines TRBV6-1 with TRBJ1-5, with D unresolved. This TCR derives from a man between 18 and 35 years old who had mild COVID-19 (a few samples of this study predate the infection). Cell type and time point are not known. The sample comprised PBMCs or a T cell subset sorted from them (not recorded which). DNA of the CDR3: TGTGCCAGCAGTGAAGCGCTACCTGGGGAAACGATAGGCAATCAGCCCCAGCATTTT. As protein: CASSEALPGETIGNQPQHF.